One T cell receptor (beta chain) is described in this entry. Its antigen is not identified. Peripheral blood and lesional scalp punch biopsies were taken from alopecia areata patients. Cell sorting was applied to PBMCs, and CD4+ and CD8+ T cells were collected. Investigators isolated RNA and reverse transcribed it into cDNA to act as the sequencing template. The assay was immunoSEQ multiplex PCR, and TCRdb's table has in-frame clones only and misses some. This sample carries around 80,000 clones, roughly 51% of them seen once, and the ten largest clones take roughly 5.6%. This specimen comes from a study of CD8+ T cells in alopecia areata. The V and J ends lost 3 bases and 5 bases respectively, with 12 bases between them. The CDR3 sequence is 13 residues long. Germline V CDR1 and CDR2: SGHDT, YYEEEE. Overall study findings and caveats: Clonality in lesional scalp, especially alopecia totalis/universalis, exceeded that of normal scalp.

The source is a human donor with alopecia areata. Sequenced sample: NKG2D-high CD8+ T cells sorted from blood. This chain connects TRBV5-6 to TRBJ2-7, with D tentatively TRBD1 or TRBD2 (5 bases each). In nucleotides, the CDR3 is TGTGCCAGCAGCTGGGGAGACAGCAACGAGCAGTACTTC. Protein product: CASSWGDSNEQYF.